This T cell receptor (beta chain) was sequenced for a study of T cells in Graves' hyperthyroidism and ophthalmopathy. About the research overall: Peripheral blood was collected at initial diagnosis, before any treatment.

The V segment lost 3 bases and the J segment 2 bases; nucleotides outside the gene matches: 10. This CDR3 is built from 18 residues. The germline CDR1 and CDR2 sequences are MDHEN and SYDVKM. Findings and caveats of the study: With a median lead of around 6.7 months before onset, the model predicted ophthalmopathy.

About this clonotype itself: Its antigen remains unknown.

From RNA transcripts, TCR beta CDR3 regions were amplified. The study used the HTBI primer set for a first-round RT-PCR of the TCR CDR3. One entry per CDR3 protein results from TCRdb running MiXCR on the multiplex PCR reads. Among roughly 250,000 distinct CDR3 sequences, around 17% were seen once, and the ten largest hold about 30%. The chain has TRBV28 and TRBJ2-3; 11 positions agree with TRBD2. The sequencing input was blood. The source is a woman aged 18 to 35 with Graves' ophthalmopathy. CDR3 sequence reads: CASSLVQTSGTLTDTQYF. CDR3 DNA: TGTGCCAGCAGTTTGGTCCAGACTAGCGGGACCCTCACAGATACGCAGTATTTT.